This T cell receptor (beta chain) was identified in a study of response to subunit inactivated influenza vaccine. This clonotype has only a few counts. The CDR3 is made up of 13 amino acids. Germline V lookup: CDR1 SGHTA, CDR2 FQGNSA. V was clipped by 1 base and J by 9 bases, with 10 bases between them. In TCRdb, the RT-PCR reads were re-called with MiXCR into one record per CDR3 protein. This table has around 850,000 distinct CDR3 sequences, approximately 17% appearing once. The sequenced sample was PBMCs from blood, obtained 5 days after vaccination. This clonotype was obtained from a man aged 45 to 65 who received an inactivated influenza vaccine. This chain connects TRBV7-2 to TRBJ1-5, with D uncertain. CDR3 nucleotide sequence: TGTGCCAGCAGCTTAGAGGATCCAGGGCCCCAGCATTTT. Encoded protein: CASSLEDPGPQHF.